One and the same sample provided the 19 T cell receptor beta chains below, sequenced in a study of blood T cell repertoires in COVID-19 (dated by TCRdb to 2018 to 2021). Library generation was performed with the immunoSEQ multiplex PCR assay. The table was pulled from immuneACCESS by TCRdb, which kept in-frame rearrangements only. Such tables lose some clones; where checked, under half of the loss comes from unresolved V genes, and the rest has no known cause. The table for this sample lists 30,000 or so clones; approximately 87% of them were counted only once. The ten largest clones capture approximately 24% of the sample. Sequencing was done on a sample of peripheral blood. The receptors shown here come from a human donor with active COVID-19. The donor label of this sample is uncertain.

J is TRBJ2-2 and V is TRBV7-6; perhaps TRBD1 as D (6 bases). V was shortened by 5 bases and J by 0 bases, with 13 bases between the two germline ends. This CDR3 is built from 16 residues. From germline, CDR1 is SGHVS and CDR2 FNYEAQ. The CDR3 spells CASSLRQETNTGELFF. The CDR3 nucleotides read TGTGCCAGCAGCCTAAGACAGGAGACGAACACCGGGGAGCTGTTTTTT.

The chain carries TRBV18 and TRBJ2-2; TRBD1 aligns across 8 bases. With V trimmed by 4 bases and J by 4 bases, 11 bases remained unmatched. The germline gives CDR1 KGHSH, CDR2 LQKENI. The CDR3 has 17 residues. The CDR3: CASSLTLTGDSTGELFF. In nucleotides, the CDR3 is TGTGCCAGCTCACTAACCCTGACAGGGGACAGCACCGGGGAGCTGTTTTTT. Using reference TRBV18 and TRBJ2-2 for the parts outside the CDR3, the full variable domain is NAGVMQNPRHLVRRRGQEARLRCSPMKGHSHVYWYRQLPEEGLKFMVYLQKENIIDESGMPKERFSAEFPKEGPSILRIQQVVRGDSAAYFCASSLTLTGDSTGELFFGEGSRLTVL.

The chain carries TRBV4-1 and TRBJ2-3; 14 bases line up with TRBD2. J was trimmed by 14 bases and V by 1 base; bases with no gene match: 2. This CDR3 is built from 13 residues. The germline V gene has CDR1 MGHRA and CDR2 YSYEKL. The CDR3 coding sequence is TGCGCCAGCAGCCAAGTGGGACTAGCGGGAGTGTATTTT. Translated: CASSQVGLAGVYF.

The chain couples TRBV5-6 to TRBJ1-4; D might be TRBD1 (5 bases). The V gene's germline CDR1 is SGHDT and CDR2 YYEEEE. Trimming shortened V by 6 bases and J by 0 bases, and 12 bases separated the two germline ends. The CDR3 totals 15 residues. The CDR3 loop is CASTRTGATNEKLFF. The CDR3 DNA sequence: TGTGCCAGCACAAGAACGGGGGCAACTAATGAAAAACTGTTTTTT.

This chain links TRBV4-2 with TRBJ2-6, with D perhaps matching TRBD1 (6 bases). The CDR3 is 18 residues long. Germline values: CDR1 LGHNA, CDR2 YNFKEQ. Between the trimmed V and J ends, which lost 4 bases and 0 bases, there was a span of 16 bases. The CDR3 here is CASSRGHRVSSGANVLTF. CDR3 DNA sequence: TGTGCCAGCAGCCGGGGACACCGCGTAAGCTCTGGGGCCAACGTCCTGACTTTC.

The CDR3: CASSLGDYPTYEQYF. The CDR3 DNA sequence: TGCGCCAGCAGCTTGGGGGACTATCCAACCTACGAGCAGTACTTC. The V and J genes are TRBV5-1 and TRBJ2-7; 7 nucleotides align to TRBD2. J lost 2 bases, V lost 0 bases, and 5 bases had no gene match. The CDR3 contains 15 residues. Germline CDR1 is SGHRS and CDR2 is YFSETQ.

This rearrangement joins TRBV7-3 to TRBJ2-1; tentatively, D is TRBD2 (5 bases). V was trimmed by 1 base and J by 9 bases, leaving 10 bases between them. The CDR3 has 13 amino acids. Germline-derived CDR1 and CDR2 are SGHTA and FQGTGA. The CDR3 sequence: CASSLRTSSEQFF. The CDR3 DNA sequence: TGTGCCAGCAGCTTAAGGACTTCTAGTGAGCAGTTCTTC. The full variable domain, completed using reference TRBV7-3 and TRBJ2-1, is GAGVSQTPSNKVTEKGKYVELRCDPISGHTALYWYRQSLGQGPEFLIYFQGTGAADDSGLPNDRFFAVRPEGSVSTLKIQRTERGDSAVYLCASSLRTSSEQFFGPGTRLTVL.

The table lists this clone with a count of one. The CDR3 nucleotides are TGTGCCAGCAGTGCCCTGAAGGGGAACACCATATATTTT. This sequence encodes CASSALKGNTIYF. The gene calls are TRBV2 and TRBJ1-3; D possibly corresponds to TRBD1 (5 bases). Germline V lookup: CDR1 SNHLY, CDR2 FYNNEI. V lost 4 bases and J 7 bases, leaving 11 bases between the germline ends. The CDR3 spans 13 residues. Together with reference TRBV2 and TRBJ1-3, the CDR3 gives the full variable domain: EPEVTQTPSHQVTQMGQEVILRCVPISNHLYFYWYRQILGQKVEFLVSFYNNEISEKSEIFDDQFSVERPDGSNFTLKIRSTKLEDSAMYFCASSALKGNTIYFGEGSWLTVV.

The chain uses TRBV11-1 and TRBJ1-1, with D possibly TRBD1 on 5 matching bases. Trimming took off 1 base at V and 7 bases at J, with 10 bases between the two ends. The CDR3 loop spans 13 amino acids. Germline lookup yields CDR1 SGHAT and CDR2 FQDESV (reference sequence). CDR3 residues: CASSLGATVEAFF. CDR3 nucleotide sequence: TGTGCCAGCAGCTTAGGGGCGACAGTTGAAGCTTTCTTT.

This clone was counted a few times. Other DNA sequences from this sample encode an identical CDR3 as well. The V and J genes are TRBV5-1 and TRBJ2-5, with a possible D match to TRBD2 (6 bases). Germline V CDR1 and CDR2: SGHRS, YFSETQ. The germline V and J ends were trimmed by 0 bases and 2 bases, with 11 bases remaining between them. This CDR3 comprises 15 residues. This chain's CDR3 is CASSLVGDLQETQYF. The DNA of the CDR3 is TGCGCCAGCAGCTTGGTGGGGGACTTACAAGAGACCCAGTACTTC.

The chain is built from TRBV11-2 and TRBJ2-5; a possible D gene is TRBD2 (7 bases). V was clipped by 2 bases and J by 5 bases, with 12 bases between them. Germline CDR1 and CDR2: SGHAT and FQNNGV. CDR3 size: 14 residues. CDR3 sequence (DNA): TGTGCCAGCAGCTTATCGGGGGGCCGGGAGACCCAGTACTTC. It codes for CASSLSGGRETQYF.

This chain uses TRBV19 with TRBJ2-7; 8 bases match TRBD2. This CDR3 has 15 residues. V lost 5 bases, J lost 0 bases, and 6 bases stayed unmatched. Germline loops: CDR1 LNHDA, CDR2 SQIVND (reference sequence). This CDR3 reads CASSPSLAASYEQYF. The CDR3 DNA sequence: TGTGCCAGTAGTCCCTCACTAGCGGCCTCCTACGAGCAGTACTTC.

This clone has a single count. The chain couples TRBV7-8 to TRBJ2-5; 7 bases map to TRBD2. Germline CDR1 reads SGHVS; CDR2 reads FQNEAQ. CDR3 length: 16 amino acids. V was clipped by 3 bases and J by 4 bases; unmatched bases: 11. The DNA for the CDR3 is TGTGCCAGCAGCTTTCGTGGGGGGGATGGGCTAGAGACCCAGTACTTC. This codes for CASSFRGGDGLETQYF.

The rearrangement uses TRBV6-5 and TRBJ1-1; no clear D gene. CDR1 is MNHEY and CDR2 is SVGAGI in the germline V gene. The V and J ends lost 6 bases and 4 bases respectively, with 15 bases between them. The CDR3 is 14 amino acids. CDR3 protein: CASSDVPWSTEAFF. The CDR3 DNA follows: TGTGCCAGCAGCGATGTCCCTTGGAGCACTGAAGCTTTCTTT.

This clone was detected once. The chain employs TRBV14 and TRBJ1-1; 9 bases match TRBD1. Germline values: CDR1 SGHDN, CDR2 FVKESK. CDR3 length equals 14 residues. V was clipped by 5 bases and J by 3 bases; unmatched bases: 4. The CDR3 here is CASSARQGDTEAFF. The DNA of the CDR3 is TGTGCCAGCAGCGCGAGACAGGGGGACACTGAAGCTTTCTTT.

V and J are TRBV6-5 and TRBJ2-3; 8 bases are a match to TRBD2. Germline V gives CDR1 MNHEY, CDR2 SVGAGI. The CDR3 is 14 residues long. V was clipped by 6 bases and J by 0 bases; unmatched bases: 2. CDR3 protein: CASRVAGSTDTQYF. The CDR3 region has the DNA TGTGCCAGCAGGGTAGCGGGAAGCACAGATACGCAGTATTTT.

The V gene is TRBV7-6, the J gene TRBJ1-1, with 11 positions matching TRBD1. CDR3 length: 16 residues. J was trimmed by 1 base and V by 3 bases; bases with no gene match: 4. Germline V gene sequence: CDR1 SGHVS, CDR2 FNYEAQ. Here the CDR3 reads CASSLAGQGANTEAFF. Here the CDR3 DNA reads TGTGCCAGCAGCTTGGCCGGACAGGGGGCGAACACTGAAGCTTTCTTT.

This chain joins TRBV5-4 and TRBJ2-5, with 9 positions matching TRBD2. The CDR3 extends over 14 amino acids. Germline V CDR1 and CDR2: SGHNT, YYREEE (reference sequence). The V segment lost 4 bases and the J segment 5 bases; nucleotides outside the gene matches: 6. Here the CDR3 reads CASSPGTSKETQYF. The CDR3, as DNA: TGTGCCAGCAGCCCCGGGACTAGCAAGGAGACCCAGTACTTC. The full variable domain, with the rest looked up from reference TRBV5-4 and TRBJ2-5, is ETGVTQSPTHLIKTRGQQVTLRCSSQSGHNTVSWYQQALGQGPQFIFQYYREEENGRGNFPPRFSGLQFPNYSSELNVNALELDDSALYLCASSPGTSKETQYFGPGTRLLVL.

V and J are TRBV7-3 and TRBJ2-2; 7 positions agree with TRBD2. V lost 3 bases and J lost 0; bases outside the gene matches: 1. Germline-derived CDR1 and CDR2 are SGHTA and FQGTGA. CDR3 length: 15 residues. The CDR3 DNA sequence: TGTGCCAGCAGCTTGGGACTAACGAACACCGGGGAGCTGTTTTTT. This sequence encodes CASSLGLTNTGELFF.